These 3 T cell receptor beta chains share one sample of origin, sequenced in a study of blood T cell repertoires in COVID-19. The method was immunoSEQ multiplex PCR; TCRdb's version includes in-frame clones alone and lacks a portion of them. Among approximately 280,000 clones listed, approximately 85% were seen once. The specimen sequenced was peripheral blood. These receptors were obtained from a man aged 50 to 60 with active or convalescent COVID-19.

In DNA, the CDR3 is TGTGCCAGCAGCAGGAGCTGCACAGATACGCAGTATTTT. Translated, it gives CASSRSCTDTQYF. The chain employs TRBV21-1 and TRBJ2-3; TRBD2 was called by the table and not checked on the DNA. TRBV21-1 is described as a pseudogene. The CDR3 is 13 amino acids.

This chain links TRBV7-8 with TRBJ2-1; TRBD2 aligns across 8 bases. The germline CDR1 and CDR2 sequences are SGHVS and FQNEAQ. V shed 0 bases, J shed 10 bases, and the junction held 2 bases outside the gene matches. The CDR3 has 13 residues. CDR3 loop: CASSLASGTEQFF. The CDR3 coding sequence is TGTGCCAGCAGCTTAGCTAGCGGGACAGAGCAGTTCTTC.

This clone showed up just once. J is TRBJ2-1 and V is TRBV30; 13 nucleotides match TRBD2. The CDR3 is made up of 19 amino acids. J was trimmed by 4 bases and V by 0 bases; bases with no gene match: 12. Per germline, CDR1 GTSNPN and CDR2 SVGIG (reference sequence). CDR3 DNA sequence: TGTGCCTGGAGTGTACCAAGGACTAGCGGGAGTTCTCGTTACAATGAGCAGTTCTTC. This sequence encodes CAWSVPRTSGSSRYNEQFF.